In its sample, the clone carrying this TCR beta chain was seen a few times. This sample was included in a study of T-cell reconstitution after alpha-beta-depleted transplantation in children. This CDR3 comprises 16 residues. Germline V CDR1 and CDR2: DFQATT, SNEGSKA (reference sequence). The V segment lost 0 bases and the J segment 1 base; nucleotides outside the gene matches: 3. Unique molecular identifiers featured in how the TCRbeta library was prepared. TCRdb ran MiXCR on the PCR reads and lists one entry per CDR3 protein. The sample lists approximately 650,000 distinct CDR3 sequences; under 15% were seen once.

The sequenced sample was PBMCs, obtained before TCRalphabeta/CD19-depleted stem cell transplant. The chain uses TRBV20-1 and TRBJ2-1; 10 positions agree with TRBD2. The TCR comes from a girl aged 2-10 years with congenital amegakaryocytic thrombocytopenia, due to receive a stem cell transplant. The CDR3 DNA sequence: TGCAGTGCTAGAGAGCTAGCGGGAGAGTCCTACAATGAGCAGTTCTTC. Translation: CSARELAGESYNEQFF.